This TCR beta chain was identified during a study of T cell responses to AZD1222 COVID-19 vaccine. Only in-frame clones appear in the TCRdb table, and some are missing; sequencing was by immunoSEQ multiplex PCR. Counted here are roughly 150,000 clones, roughly 90% occurring once; the ten biggest clones make up roughly 1.2%. The CDR3 has 13 amino acids. Trimming took off 6 bases at V and 4 bases at J, with 10 bases between the two ends. V is TRBV12-3 or TRBV12-4 and J is TRBJ2-1; D might be TRBD2 (6 bases). Sequenced material: peripheral blood, taken 28 days after the second AZD1222 dose. The sequence derives from an adult who received the AZD1222 COVID-19 vaccine. The CDR3 sequence is CASSRTIYNEQFF. The CDR3 bases are TGTGCCAGCAGCAGGACTATTTACAATGAGCAGTTCTTC.